This entry features one T cell receptor (beta chain) sequence. Its target is not known. This entry comes from a study of CD8 T cells in Susac syndrome. Sequencing of TCR beta, carried out with a high-throughput approach, was applied to CD8+ and CD4+ T cells from the blood. The CD8+ and CD4+ T cells were negatively isolated, with the TEMRA cells enriched by FACS. CDR1 is MNHEY, CDR2 SVGEGT, per germline. Trimming removed 8 bases from V and 6 bases from J, with 11 bases in between. The CDR3 extends over 12 amino acids. Study outcomes and limitations: A relatively small number of individuals underwent TCR sequencing and HLA analysis.

It was with random hexamers that roughly 0.5 to 1 ug RNA was reverse transcribed. TCRdb redid the calling of the immunoSEQ multiplex PCR reads with MiXCR, one entry per CDR3 protein. This table has 400,000 to 550,000 distinct CDR3 sequences, more than 70% appearing once. The chain couples TRBV6-2 or TRBV6-3 to TRBJ1-5, with D possibly being TRBD1 (5 bases). Source material: CD8+ T cells from PBMCs. The receptor was derived from a human donor with multiple sclerosis. The CDR3 DNA reads as TGTGCCAGCGGTTTGGGGGTTCAGCCCCAGCATTTT. Translating it yields CASGLGVQPQHF.